These 4 T cell receptor beta chains originate from one sample sequenced in a study of long-term antiretroviral therapy in people with HIV. An immunoSEQ assay, version v3.0, was performed at survey level. This table comes from immunoSEQ multiplex PCR, and its TCRdb copy is limited to in-frame clones, with some not included. The table has under 20,000 clones, about 79% seen once. The material sequenced was unsorted PBMCs, taken just before starting antiretroviral therapy. These receptors originate from a man aged 35 to 55 with HIV.

The chain recombines TRBV5-1 with TRBJ2-2; D remains ambiguous. The CDR3 covers 15 residues. The germline gives CDR1 SGHRS, CDR2 YFSETQ. Deletions cut 4 bases from V and 4 bases from J, with 14 bases between. DNA for the CDR3: TGCGCCAGCAGCCCTAGGAGTTTGAGCACCGGGGAGCTGTTTTTT. It translates to CASSPRSLSTGELFF.

This clone was seen more than once but under ten times. The chain couples TRBV4-2 to TRBJ2-7; 12 positions match TRBD2. The V and J ends lost 5 bases and 2 bases, in that order; junction bases with no gene match: 4. This CDR3 region has 15 residues. The germline V gene encodes CDR1 LGHNA and CDR2 YNFKEQ. The CDR3 spells CASSIPSGGAYEQYF. DNA for the CDR3: TGTGCCAGCAGCATCCCTAGCGGGGGGGCCTACGAGCAGTACTTC.

The chain is built from TRBV13 and TRBJ2-6; D possibly matches TRBD1 or TRBD2 (5 bases each). The CDR3 has 14 residues. Germline V gives CDR1 PRHDT, CDR2 FYEKMQ (reference sequence). V was trimmed by 5 bases and J by 12 bases, leaving 17 bases between them. In nucleotides, the CDR3 is TGTGCCAGCAGCCAGGGACCCTCCATCGGCGTCCTGACTTTC. Protein: CASSQGPSIGVLTF. The variable domain in full, completed from reference TRBV13 and TRBJ2-6, reads AAGVIQSPRHLIKEKRETATLKCYPIPRHDTVYWYQQGPGQDPQFLISFYEKMQSDKGSIPDRFSAQQFSDYHSELNMSSLELGDSALYFCASSQGPSIGVLTFGAGSRLTVL.

The V and J genes are TRBV6-1 and TRBJ2-1; no reliable D call. Trimming stripped 3 bases from V and 7 bases from J, with 22 bases between. CDR1 MNHNS and CDR2 SASEGT come from the germline V gene. CDR3 size: 17 residues. In DNA, the CDR3 is TGTGCCAGCAGTGAGGGTATCTACGTGGGATTGGGAAATGAGCAGTTCTTC. This codes for CASSEGIYVGLGNEQFF.